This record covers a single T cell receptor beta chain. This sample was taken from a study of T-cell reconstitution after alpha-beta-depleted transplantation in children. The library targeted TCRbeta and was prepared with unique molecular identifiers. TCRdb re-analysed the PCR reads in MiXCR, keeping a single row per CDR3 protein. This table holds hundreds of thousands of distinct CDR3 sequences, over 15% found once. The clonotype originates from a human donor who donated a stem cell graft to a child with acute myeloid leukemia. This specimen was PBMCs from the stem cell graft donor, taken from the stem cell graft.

The CDR3 loop reads CASSLVIPYNEQFF. The CDR3 DNA is TGTGCCAGCAGCTTGGTGATCCCCTACAATGAGCAGTTCTTC. This chain links TRBV7-2 with TRBJ2-1; D unclear. The ends were cut back, 3 bases at V and 2 bases at J, with 8 bases in the middle. The germline CDR1 and CDR2 sequences are SGHTA and FQGNSA. This CDR3 comprises 14 residues.